This is a list of T cell receptor beta chains from one sample in a study of cytomegalovirus exposure and HLA in healthy donors. Clones were sequenced by immunoSEQ multiplex PCR, and TCRdb holds only the in-frame ones, with some missing. The table lists about 70,000 clones, about 70% of them singletons. The sequenced material came from PBMCs. Every receptor here comes from a young woman in good health and CMV-seronegative. CDR3s include the opening cysteine and the closing phenylalanine or tryptophan. The D gene is left open where the match is weak. Clone size appears in some rows only: once, few, many, or a class for an expanded clone.

j_gene,abundance,d_gene,v_gene,CDR3nt,CDR3aa
TRBJ1-1,few,-,TRBV28,TGTGCCAGCAGTTTAGGCAGGAAAGCTTTCTTT,CASSLGRKAFF
TRBJ1-3,-,-,TRBV2,TGTGCCAGCAGTGAAAGCGGGGGACCTGGAAACACCATATATTTT,CASSESGGPGNTIYF
TRBJ1-2,-,-,TRBV29-1,TGCAGCGTTGACGCCGGGATAATCGGGTCCAACTATGGCTACACCTTC,CSVDAGIIGSNYGYTF
TRBJ2-2,-,TRBD1,TRBV4-1,TGCGCCAGCATGGACAGGGTGACGACCGGGGAGCTGTTTTTT,CASMDRVTTGELFF
TRBJ2-7,-,TRBD1,TRBV7-9,TGTGCCAGCGGTACAGGGGCGCTTCGAGAGCAGTACTTC,CASGTGALREQYF
TRBJ2-5,-,TRBD1,TRBV7-8,TGTGCCAGCAGCTCTTGGACAGGGGAAGAGACCCAGTACTTC,CASSSWTGEETQYF
TRBJ1-5,-,-,TRBV10-3,TGTGCCATCAGTGATCGGGATCAGCCCCAGCATTTT,CAISDRDQPQHF
TRBJ2-3,-,-,TRBV27,TGTGCCAGCAGTTTAAGACTAGGATGGAGCACAGATACGCAGTATTTT,CASSLRLGWSTDTQYF
TRBJ1-1,-,-,TRBV4-1,TGCGCCAGCAGCCAAGATAATTCGGGACACCCGAACACTGAAGCTTTCTTT,CASSQDNSGHPNTEAFF
TRBJ2-3,-,TRBD1,TRBV19,TGTGCAGTTTCGGGACAGGGGGCAGATACGCAGTATTTT,CAVSGQGADTQYF
TRBJ1-1,medium-sized,-,TRBV11-2,TGTGCCAGCAGCGTAGAAAAAACAGCGAACACTGAAGCTTTCTTT,CASSVEKTANTEAFF
TRBJ1-6,-,TRBD1,TRBV19,TGTGCCAGTAGGTTTAGCAGGGGGTCCGGTTCACCCCTCCACTTT,CASRFSRGSGSPLHF
TRBJ1-2,-,-,TRBV4-2,TGTGCCAGCAGCCAAGCCAGGGATGGCTACACCTTC,CASSQARDGYTF
TRBJ2-1,-,TRBD2,TRBV9,TGTGCCAGCAGCGCGAGCGGGGGGGCTCGGAATGAGCAGTTCTTC,CASSASGGARNEQFF
TRBJ1-6,-,-,TRBV14,TGTGCCAGCAGCCAAGTAGGGGCTTCCGGATCACCCCTCCACTTT,CASSQVGASGSPLHF
TRBJ2-1,-,-,TRBV9,TGTGCCAGCAGCCCCGGGGGTCCCCAAGCCTACAATGAGCAGTTCTTC,CASSPGGPQAYNEQFF
TRBJ2-5,-,TRBD1,TRBV7-9,TGTGCCAGCAGCTTAGCTTCAGGGGGTAAGGAGACCCAGTACTTC,CASSLASGGKETQYF
TRBJ1-5,-,-,TRBV7-2,TGTGCCAGCAGCTTACAACAGGGTATGAGCAATCAGCCCCAGCATTTT,CASSLQQGMSNQPQHF
TRBJ1-5,few,TRBD1,TRBV7-8,TGTGCCAGCAGCCAGGACAGGGCCCCGTATAGCAATCAGCCCCAGCATTTT,CASSQDRAPYSNQPQHF
TRBJ2-7,-,TRBD1,TRBV2,TGTGCCAGCAATGGGGACAGGTCCGAGCAGTACTTC,CASNGDRSEQYF
TRBJ2-5,few,-,TRBV19,TGTGCCAGTAGTCCCAGAAGAGGGCAAGAGACCCAGTACTTC,CASSPRRGQETQYF
TRBJ1-1,few,TRBD1,TRBV5-6,TGTGCCAGCAGCTTGGGACAGGGTTCCTACACTGAAGCTTTCTTT,CASSLGQGSYTEAFF
TRBJ2-2,-,TRBD1,TRBV29-1,TGCAGCGTTGATACCGGGACAGGGTCCGCCGGGGAGCTGTTTTTT,CSVDTGTGSAGELFF
TRBJ2-7,-,-,TRBV19,TGTGCCACCTCCCCTGAGGGCGGCTACGAGCAGTACTTC,CATSPEGGYEQYF
TRBJ1-5,few,-,TRBV5-6,TGTGCCAGCAGCTTGCGTATGGCAGCGTTTAGCAATCAGCCCCAGCATTTT,CASSLRMAAFSNQPQHF
TRBJ1-1,few,TRBD1,TRBV2,TGTGCCAGCAGGGTACAGGGGTGGGGAAACACTGAAGCTTTCTTT,CASRVQGWGNTEAFF
TRBJ2-3,once,-,TRBV5-1,TGCGCCAGCAGCTTGGCCCAACACACAGATACGCAGTATTTT,CASSLAQHTDTQYF
TRBJ2-1,-,TRBD2,TRBV7-8,TGTGCCAGCAGCTTAGGTGGGACTAGCCGCAATGAGCAGTTCTTC,CASSLGGTSRNEQFF
TRBJ1-4,-,-,TRBV30,TGTGCCTGGAGTGACCTAGGCGGGGCCGCTAATGAAAAACTGTTTTTT,CAWSDLGGAANEKLFF
TRBJ1-5,-,-,TRBV7-6,TGTGCCAGCAGCCCGCGAATCCAAATTAGAAAGCCCCAGCATTTT,CASSPRIQIRKPQHF
TRBJ2-3,-,-,TRBV7-3,TGTGCCAGCAGCCCAGCCCAGGGGAATACGCAGTATTTT,CASSPAQGNTQYF
TRBJ1-4,-,-,TRBV5-1,TGCGCCAGCACCCTAGCAACTAATGAAAAACTGTTTTTT,CASTLATNEKLFF
TRBJ2-7,few,TRBD1,TRBV18,TGTGCCAGCTCACCAACACGTACGGGACAGGGGGGGTACGAGCAGTACTTC,CASSPTRTGQGGYEQYF
TRBJ2-5,-,-,TRBV30,TGTGCCTGGAGTACGAGGGAGACCCAGTACTTC,CAWSTRETQYF
TRBJ2-7,-,TRBD1,TRBV7-2,TGTGCCAGCAGCTCACCCAGGGGGAGCTCCTACGAGCAGTACTTC,CASSSPRGSSYEQYF
TRBJ2-7,few,-,TRBV7-9,TGTGCCAGCAGCTTAGCAGGGGAAGCGAGCTACGAGCAGTACTTC,CASSLAGEASYEQYF
TRBJ2-5,-,TRBD2,TRBV6-1,TGTGCCAGCCTCTTTAGCGGGGGGCCCGCAGAGACCCAGTACTTC,CASLFSGGPAETQYF
TRBJ2-2,few,-,TRBV19,TGTGCCAGTAGTAGCCTAGCGAGGAACACCGGGGAGCTGTTTTTT,CASSSLARNTGELFF
TRBJ1-5,once,TRBD1,TRBV19,TGTGCCAGTAGTATGGACAGGGGGCGCAATCAGCCCCAGCATTTT,CASSMDRGRNQPQHF
TRBJ2-6,once,-,TRBV4-1,TGCGCCAGCAGCCAAGATAGCTCTGGGGCCAACGTCCTGACTTTC,CASSQDSSGANVLTF
TRBJ2-5,-,-,TRBV6-6,TGTGCCAGCAGTTACCTTGCGGAGGGTACGGAGACCCAGTACTTC,CASSYLAEGTETQYF
TRBJ1-6,-,TRBD1,TRBV6-5,TGTGCCAGCAGTGGGGGGGACAGGGGTAATTCACCCCTCCACTTT,CASSGGDRGNSPLHF
TRBJ1-2,-,TRBD1,TRBV7-6,TGTGCCAGCAGCCGGGGGCGGGACAGACATCTCTCTTACTATGGCTACACCTTC,CASSRGRDRHLSYYGYTF
TRBJ1-6,-,-,TRBV27,TGTGCCAGCAGCCTTAGACGCCGGAGCTCCTATAATTCACCCCTCCACTTT,CASSLRRRSSYNSPLHF
TRBJ1-1,few,-,TRBV2,TGTGCCAGCATTAGGGGGGGCGCATTTACTGAAGCTTTCTTT,CASIRGGAFTEAFF
TRBJ2-2,-,-,TRBV18,TGTGCCAGCTCACCACAAGCTAGCAGCACCGGGGAGCTGTTTTTT,CASSPQASSTGELFF
TRBJ1-3,few,-,TRBV19,TGTGCCAGTAGGGCGGGAAGCTCTGGAAACACCATATATTTT,CASRAGSSGNTIYF
TRBJ2-1,-,TRBD2,TRBV6-4,TGTGCCAGCAGTGACTCGAACGGGGGGGGGTCGAATGAGCAGTTCTTC,CASSDSNGGGSNEQFF
TRBJ1-5,-,TRBD1,TRBV5-1,TGCGCCAGCAGCTTGGGGTCAGGGGGCATTAGTCAGCCCCAGCATTTT,CASSLGSGGISQPQHF
TRBJ1-1,once,-,TRBV5-6,TGTGCCAGCAGTCAGTCACAGGGCCCTGAAGCTTTCTTT,CASSQSQGPEAFF
TRBJ2-7,many,-,TRBV10-3,TGTGCCATCAGCGATAGCTCCTACGAGCAGTACTTC,CAISDSSYEQYF
TRBJ1-6,few,TRBD1,TRBV6-5,TGTGCCAGCACCGCGGACAGGGGCGCACCCCTCCACTTT,CASTADRGAPLHF
TRBJ2-7,few,TRBD1,TRBV27,TGTGCCAGCAATCAACGAGGGGGGACAGGGGAACTTATTATTTCACCCCAGGCGTACTTC,CASNQRGGTGELIISPQAYF